Listed below are T cell receptor beta chains from one sample, sequenced in a study of blood T cell repertoires in COVID-19. Assay used: immunoSEQ multiplex PCR; TCRdb lists only in-frame clones, some missing. The table lists 300,000 to 400,000 clones, about 87% of them singletons. The sample consisted of peripheral blood. Receptors originate from a woman between 45 and 65 years old with COVID-19, enrolled during active disease. The CDR3 runs from the conserved cysteine through the conserved F or W. A D gene is named only where the DNA matches it firmly. Clone size is not always given. Where it is, it says once, few, many or a class for expanded clones.

D gene | J gene | V gene | clone size | CDR3 DNA | CDR3 protein
NA | TRBJ2-1 | TRBV4-2 | NA | TGTGCCAGCAGCCCGCCTAGCAGTCCTGAGCAGTTCTTC | CASSPPSSPEQFF
TRBD1 | TRBJ1-4 | TRBV7-2 | NA | TGTGCCAGCAGTCCGGACAGGGATAATGAAAAACTGTTTTTT | CASSPDRDNEKLFF
NA | TRBJ1-3 | TRBV27 | NA | TGTGCCAGCAGTTTGGGGGGGCCCCCGGATGGAAACACCATATATTTT | CASSLGGPPDGNTIYF
TRBD1 | TRBJ2-1 | TRBV14 | NA | TGTGCCAGCACCAGGAACAGGGGCGACTCCTACAATGAGCAGTTCTTC | CASTRNRGDSYNEQFF
TRBD1 | TRBJ2-6 | TRBV5-8 | NA | TGTGCCAGCAGCCTGGGACAGGGACGGGCCAACGTCCTGACTTTC | CASSLGQGRANVLTF
TRBD2 | TRBJ2-3 | TRBV4-2 | NA | TGTGCCAGCAGCCAAGATCTGGGACTAGCGGGCCATTCTAGCACAGATACGCAGTATTTT | CASSQDLGLAGHSSTDTQYF
TRBD1 | TRBJ2-3 | TRBV11-2 | NA | TGTGCCAGCAGCTCGCCGGGACAGGGTATCACAGATACGCAGTATTTT | CASSSPGQGITDTQYF
NA | TRBJ2-7 | TRBV12-3/TRBV12-4 | NA | TGTGCCAGCACCACACACGGCGGAGAGCAGTACTTC | CASTTHGGEQYF
NA | TRBJ1-1 | TRBV19 | NA | TGTGCCACCAAACAAACCGGACTCGCGAACACTGAAGCTTTCTTT | CATKQTGLANTEAFF
TRBD2 | TRBJ2-1 | TRBV3-1/TRBV3-2 | NA | TGTGCCAGCAGCCTAACCGGGACTAGCCGCATGTATGAGCAGTTCTTC | CASSLTGTSRMYEQFF
TRBD1 | TRBJ2-5 | TRBV29-1 | NA | TGCAGCGCCGCCGGGACAGGGGGCGTAGAGACCCAGTACTTC | CSAAGTGGVETQYF
NA | TRBJ2-7 | TRBV19 | NA | TGTGCCAGTAGCCACCCCCCCGGACAACTCCACGAGCAGTACTTC | CASSHPPGQLHEQYF
NA | TRBJ2-2 | TRBV12-3/TRBV12-4 | few | TGTGCCAGCAGTTTCGGGACCGGGGAGCTGTTTTTT | CASSFGTGELFF
TRBD1 | TRBJ1-2 | TRBV27 | once | TGTGCCAGCAGCCTTGGTTTGGGCCGTACAGGGGGGCGCTATGGCTACACCTTC | CASSLGLGRTGGRYGYTF
TRBD1 | TRBJ1-1 | TRBV29-1 | NA | TGCAGCGGAGAACAGGGGGCAGGGACTGAAGCTTTCTTT | CSGEQGAGTEAFF
NA | TRBJ2-7 | TRBV18 | NA | TGTGCCAGCTCAACCCTAGAGACTAGAAAAGAGGAGCAGTACTTC | CASSTLETRKEEQYF
NA | TRBJ2-1 | TRBV9 | NA | TGTGCCAGCAGCGTAACACACTACAATGAGCAGTTCTTC | CASSVTHYNEQFF
NA | TRBJ1-1 | TRBV15 | NA | TGTGCCACCAGCAGGGATGGACAGATACAGAGTGAAGCTTTCTTT | CATSRDGQIQSEAFF
TRBD2 | TRBJ2-7 | TRBV11-2 | once | TGTGCCAGCAGCCGTCCCGGGACTAGCCGGGAGCAGTACTTC | CASSRPGTSREQYF
TRBD1 | TRBJ2-1 | TRBV18 | NA | TGTGCCAGCTCAAAACAGGGGGCACTATACAATGAGCAGTTCTTC | CASSKQGALYNEQFF
NA | TRBJ1-3 | TRBV10-3 | NA | TGTGCCACCGCCACTTTCGCTGGAAACACCATATATTTT | CATATFAGNTIYF
NA | TRBJ2-7 | TRBV3-1/TRBV3-2 | NA | TGTGCCAGCAGCCCGGAGGTACAACCCTACGAGCAGTACTTC | CASSPEVQPYEQYF
TRBD1 | TRBJ1-5 | TRBV7-2 | NA | TGTGCCAGCAGCTTGACAGGGGGCAATCAGCCCCAGCATTTT | CASSLTGGNQPQHF
TRBD1 | TRBJ2-4 | TRBV7-9 | NA | TGTGCCAGCAGCTTATTTCTTCCGGGACAGAAAAACATTCAGTACTTC | CASSLFLPGQKNIQYF
NA | TRBJ2-7 | TRBV5-4 | few | TGTGCCAGCAGGCCAGACGGGGGGCCCGGACCCTACGAGCAGTACTTC | CASRPDGGPGPYEQYF
TRBD2 | TRBJ2-1 | TRBV11-3 | NA | TGTGCCAGCAGCTCCGGGACTAGCGGGAAACCTTCTTACTACAATGAGCAGTTCTTC | CASSSGTSGKPSYYNEQFF
TRBD1 | TRBJ1-6 | TRBV25-1 | NA | TGTGCCAGCAGTGAATACAGGGGACAGGGATCACCCCTCCACTTT | CASSEYRGQGSPLHF
NA | TRBJ1-3 | TRBV3-1/TRBV3-2 | NA | TGTGCCAGCAGCCAAGTTGCGGGTTCCTCTGGAAACACCATATATTTT | CASSQVAGSSGNTIYF
TRBD1 | TRBJ1-2 | TRBV6-5 | NA | TGTGCCAGCAGCCGGGGGCAGGGGGATGGCTACACCTTC | CASSRGQGDGYTF
TRBD2 | TRBJ2-3 | TRBV29-1 | NA | TGCAGCGGGGGACTAGCGGGAGGTATCACAGATACGCAGTATTTT | CSGGLAGGITDTQYF
TRBD1 | TRBJ1-2 | TRBV19 | NA | TGTGCCAGTAGTAGGGGGGACAGGGGGCTGTTCGGCTACACCTTC | CASSRGDRGLFGYTF
TRBD2 | TRBJ2-1 | TRBV11-2 | NA | TGTGCCAGCAGCTTAGGGGGCGGGAGGGCCGGTGAGCAGTTCTTC | CASSLGGGRAGEQFF
TRBD2 | TRBJ2-2 | TRBV7-6 | NA | TGTGCCAGCAGCTTAGAAGCGGGAGGGGGTTCCGGGGAGCTGTTTTTT | CASSLEAGGGSGELFF
NA | TRBJ2-7 | TRBV18 | NA | TGTGCCAGCTCACCACTTGGACTGGTCTCCTACGAGCAGTACTTC | CASSPLGLVSYEQYF
TRBD2 | TRBJ2-7 | TRBV5-6 | NA | TGTGCCAGCGACCAGAAGGGACTAGAAGCTGACGAGCAGTACTTC | CASDQKGLEADEQYF
NA | TRBJ1-6 | TRBV9 | NA | TGTGCCAGCAGCCCAGGAAGCTACAATTCACCCCTCCACTTT | CASSPGSYNSPLHF
TRBD1 | TRBJ2-7 | TRBV5-1 | NA | TGCGCCAGCAAGCCCGGGACAGGGAGCTACGAGCAGTACTTC | CASKPGTGSYEQYF
TRBD2 | TRBJ2-1 | TRBV11-2 | NA | TGTGCCAGCAGCTGGGGAGCGGGAGGCTCCTACAATGAGCAGTTCTTC | CASSWGAGGSYNEQFF
NA | TRBJ1-1 | TRBV7-8 | NA | TGTGCCAGCAGCTTAGTGGGGGGGTTGAACACTGAAGCTTTCTTT | CASSLVGGLNTEAFF
TRBD1 | TRBJ1-6 | TRBV7-6 | NA | TGTGCCAGCAGCTTAGCCGCACAGGGGGTATTGGGTTCACCCCTCCACTTT | CASSLAAQGVLGSPLHF
NA | TRBJ2-3 | TRBV10-3 | few | TGTGCCACCGACCGGGGGAATACCGAGGATACGCAGTATTTT | CATDRGNTEDTQYF
TRBD1 | TRBJ1-6 | TRBV4-2 | few | TGTGCCAGCAGCTCTCACCCCCCGGGGGACAGGGGATCCGCTCCCCTCCACTTT | CASSSHPPGDRGSAPLHF
NA | TRBJ2-1 | TRBV6-5 | NA | TGTGCCAGCAGTCCCCGAGACAGGATGGGCAATGAGCAGTTCTTC | CASSPRDRMGNEQFF
TRBD2 | TRBJ2-7 | TRBV27 | NA | TGTGCCAGCGCTCCGGGGGAGGGCCTCTACGAGCAGTACTTC | CASAPGEGLYEQYF
NA | TRBJ2-3 | TRBV7-6 | NA | TGTGCCAGCAGCCCCCAGCTCCGGGAGTTTTTAGATACGCAGTATTTT | CASSPQLREFLDTQYF
TRBD1 | TRBJ2-3 | TRBV11-2 | NA | TGTGCCAGCAGCTTAGGAGGGGCGGGACAGGGGGCTTCAAATACGCAGTATTTT | CASSLGGAGQGASNTQYF
NA | TRBJ1-1 | TRBV2 | NA | TGTGCCAGCCTTCGACTGGGCACTGAAGCTTTCTTT | CASLRLGTEAFF
NA | TRBJ1-4 | TRBV11-3 | NA | TGTGCCAGCAGCCCCGCACGGGGGACTAATGAAAAACTGTTTTTT | CASSPARGTNEKLFF
NA | TRBJ2-5 | TRBV18 | NA | TGTGCCAGCTCACGTTTTACGGGGGACCAAGAGACCCAGTACTTC | CASSRFTGDQETQYF
NA | TRBJ1-5 | TRBV3-1/TRBV3-2 | NA | TGTGCCAGCAGCCCCCGGGGGGGGTCAGGGAGCAATCAGCCCCAGCATTTT | CASSPRGGSGSNQPQHF
TRBD1 | TRBJ1-1 | TRBV4-2 | NA | TGTGCCAGCAGCCGGGGGACAGGCAACATGAACACTGAAGCTTTCTTT | CASSRGTGNMNTEAFF
TRBD1 | TRBJ2-3 | TRBV27 | NA | TGTGCCACCCACGTCCCACAGGGGTCTAGCACAGATACGCAGTATTTT | CATHVPQGSSTDTQYF
NA | TRBJ2-5 | TRBV7-9 | NA | TGTGCCAGCAGCTTGGAGGCGGACGTGACCCAGTACTTC | CASSLEADVTQYF